The source of this TCR beta chain is a study of blood T cell repertoires in COVID-19 (TCRdb year 2020). About the study as a whole: Collaborator samples came from the United States, Italy and Spain and covered acute and convalescent phases of COVID-19. The prospective study material was composed of cDNA or gDNA derived from T cells, B-cell-depleted T cells, or PBMCs. The dataset comprised deeply sampled blood TCRbeta repertoires from subjects exposed to, actively infected with, or recovered from COVID-19. The repertoires were released in a freely available public database meant as a resource for research on the immune response to SARS-CoV-2. The samples were drawn from the first 160 participants of the ongoing ImmuneRACE study and from over 950 subjects provided by 6 global collaborators. Nearly every sample came with metadata listing a de-identified subject ID, COVID-19 status, age in years and sex. HLA class I and class II types, where available, came from metadata supplied by the sample provider rather than from assay-based typing. Study-level results and caveats: Clinical and demographic metadata were provided uncurated, with the amount varying by source and participant.

Concerning this clone itself: Which antigen it targets is not known. No base-level quality is on record; no much larger clone is a single base apart.

Trimming takes 3 bases from V and 5 bases from J, and the germline ends sit 12 bases apart. CDR1 and CDR2 are read off the germline V gene as MDHEN and SYDVKM. The CDR3 covers 14 residues, taking in both the cysteine and the phenylalanine. CDR3 DNA is the only sequence kept; it has 42 bases, read in frame from the first base. The collaborating institutions used their own protocols to collect whole blood in K2EDTA tubes. For TCRbeta analysis, collaborator samples were shipped as frozen whole blood, as isolated PBMCs, or as DNA extracted from either sample type. TCRbeta CDR3 regions were amplified from genomic DNA using the immunoSEQ Assay, a bias-controlled multiplex PCR. The source study handled its data this way. The number of nucleated cells in each sample was estimated by amplification of reference gene primers within the assay. To quantify the absolute abundance of each unique TCRbeta CDR3 rearrangement, sequence reads were collapsed and filtered. For each sample, productive Simpson clonality was calculated as the square root of Simpson's diversity index across productive rearrangements. This immuneACCESS table, as held by TCRdb, lists in-frame sequences with V and J called but not all clones. Of the missing ones, under half trace to an unresolved V gene in checked studies; the others have no known cause. D and trimming come from the DNA, and the V and J calls and clone size come from that table. A total of thousands of clones appear in this sample, approximately 85% of them only once. The top ten clones comprise about 16% of the sample.

Sequencing was carried out using peripheral blood. This clonotype originated in a woman aged 55-69 years with active COVID-19. Here the chain combines TRBV28 and TRBJ2-3, and TRBD2 may be the D gene, going by 6 matching bases. The nucleotide sequence is given as TGTGCCAGCAGTTTCACGGGGGTAGGAGATACGCAGTATTTT. It translates to CASSFTGVGDTQYF.